This entry lists 3 T cell receptor beta chains sequenced from one sample in a study of response to subunit inactivated influenza vaccine. TCRdb processed the RT-PCR reads anew with MiXCR; each CDR3 protein has one entry. The sample has some 570,000 distinct CDR3 sequences, approximately 10% seen once. These data also featured in a second study, about T cells expressing NK-cell markers. As that report states: Generation of TCR beta cDNA was performed by 5'RACE template switching incorporating UMIs.

This specimen was PBMCs from blood, taken on the day of vaccination. These receptors were collected from a man in his forties or fifties who received an inactivated influenza vaccine.

This rearrangement joins TRBV5-1 to TRBJ2-1; 12 nucleotides agree with TRBD1. The V and J ends lost 4 bases and 12 bases, in that order; junction bases with no gene match: 8. The CDR3 extends over 14 amino acids. Germline V gene sequence: CDR1 SGHRS, CDR2 YFSETQ. The CDR3 loop is CASSRDRGRSGQFF. CDR3 sequence (DNA): TGCGCCAGCAGCCGGGACAGGGGGCGCTCGGGGCAGTTCTTC. Full variable domain (missing parts from reference TRBV5-1 and TRBJ2-1): KAGVTQTPRYLIKTRGQQVTLSCSPISGHRSVSWYQQTPGQGLQFLFEYFSETQRNKGNFPGRFSGRQFSNSRSEMNVSTLELGDSALYLCASSRDRGRSGQFFGPGTRLTVL.

V usage is TRBV5-5 and J usage is TRBJ2-5; tentative D call: TRBD1 (7 bases). Germline V lookup: CDR1 SGHKS, CDR2 YYEKEE (reference sequence). Trimming took off 4 bases at V and 2 bases at J, with 21 bases between the two ends. This CDR3 region has 17 residues. The CDR3 DNA is TGTGCCAGCAGCGGCGGGACAGCGATTCTTTTACAAGAGACCCAGTACTTC. Its protein is CASSGGTAILLQETQYF.

This clonotype was picked up a small number of times. The J gene is TRBJ2-7, the V gene TRBV7-2, with D uncertain. The CDR3 length is 14 residues. The germline CDR1 and CDR2 sequences are SGHTA and FQGNSA. V lost 4 bases and J 4 bases, leaving 14 bases between the germline ends. DNA of the CDR3: TGTGCCAGCAGCTACAATGCGCAATCTTACGAGCAGTACTTC. Residues: CASSYNAQSYEQYF.